This T cell receptor beta chain was obtained from a study of identifying expanded T cells in peripheral blood. Germline V gene sequence: CDR1 SGHRS, CDR2 YFSETQ. V was clipped by 3 bases and J by 8 bases, with 22 bases between them. The CDR3 is 16 residues long. Clones were read by immunoSEQ multiplex PCR, and TCRdb kept only the in-frame ones, dropping some. This sample has under 130,000 clones, with approximately 90% found just once. The TCR originated in a person aged 18 to 70 in good health. The sequenced sample was blood. The rearrangement uses TRBV5-1 and TRBJ2-3; tentatively, D is TRBD1 (6 bases). CDR3 sequence: CASSSTARTRGGTQYF. DNA of the CDR3: TGCGCCAGCAGCTCAACTGCTCGGACGCGAGGGGGTACGCAGTATTTT.